This TCR beta chain was recovered during a study of control samples from healthy donors and cancer patients. The method was immunoSEQ multiplex PCR; TCRdb's version includes in-frame clones alone and lacks a portion of them. The sample contains about 130,000 clones, 75% to 95% of which appear only once. Germline assignment: CDR1 KGHSH and CDR2 LQKENI. The CDR3 is 17 amino acids. The germline V and J ends were trimmed by 1 base and 4 bases, with 14 bases remaining between them. The chain joins TRBV18 to TRBJ2-6; D is possibly TRBD1 (6 bases). The sequence was obtained from a middle-aged man in good health. The sequenced sample consisted of blood. The CDR3 sequence is CASSPLTQGTGANVLTF. Here the CDR3 DNA reads TGTGCCAGCTCACCACTCACACAGGGAACCGGGGCCAACGTCCTGACTTTC.